The present entry profiles one T cell receptor (beta chain) with its context. CDR1 and CDR2 from the germline V gene are KGHDR and SFDVKD. The CDR3 runs to 15 residues. The junction had 6 bases not matched to a gene; V was cut back by 2 bases and J by 10 bases. Each CDR3 protein is one row after TCRdb ran MiXCR on the RT-PCR reads. The sample lists about 700,000 distinct CDR3 sequences; 13% to 15% were seen once. This chain links TRBV24-1 with TRBJ2-1, with 11 bases matching TRBD1. This TCR was sampled from a female donor in good health, serving as a healthy control. Sample: memory CD4+ T cells from blood. The CDR3 DNA follows: TGTGCCACCAGTGATTCCGGACAGGGGGCATGGGAGCAGTTCTTC. The encoded protein is CATSDSGQGAWEQFF.